What follows are 10 T cell receptor beta chains derived from one specimen sequenced in a study of control samples from healthy donors and cancer patients. Using immunoSEQ multiplex PCR, the repertoire was profiled, and TCRdb retains in-frame clones only, with some absent. The repertoire has fewer than 120,000 clones, roughly 90% of them found once; the top ten carry around 4%. Material: PBMCs. The receptors stem from a woman aged 60-75 years with lung cancer.

Written as DNA, the CDR3 is TGTGCCAGCAGCGTTCAGAGTCTTATTGGACAGGGTAACAATGAGCAGTTCTTC. This translates into CASSVQSLIGQGNNEQFF. The chain carries TRBV9 and TRBJ2-1; 8 bases map to TRBD1. Germline lookup yields CDR1 SGDLS and CDR2 YYNGEE. CDR3 length: 18 amino acids. With V trimmed by 2 bases and J by 5 bases, 15 bases remained unmatched.

Of note for this clone: The same CDR3 can be traced to other DNA sequences in this sample. The genes are TRBV9 and TRBJ1-1; D gene ambiguous. Germline V CDR1 and CDR2: SGDLS, YYNGEE. The V end lost 0 bases, the J end lost 0 bases, and 3 bases lay between the germline ends. The CDR3 spans 13 residues. The CDR3, as DNA: TGTGCCAGCAGCGTAGCAGTGAACACTGAAGCTTTCTTT. The encoded protein is CASSVAVNTEAFF.

The genes are TRBV6-1 and TRBJ2-1, with 8 bases that match TRBD2. The germline gives CDR1 MNHNS, CDR2 SASEGT. V dropped 3 bases and J dropped 7; count of bases not matched to a gene: 8. This CDR3 comprises 15 residues. The CDR3 here is CASSDRTSYRNEQFF. In nucleotides, the CDR3 is TGTGCCAGCAGTGACAGGACTAGCTATCGTAATGAGCAGTTCTTC.

This rearrangement joins TRBV4-3 to TRBJ1-1; possible D gene TRBD1, 5 bases. From germline, CDR1 is LGHNA and CDR2 YSLEER. Deletions cut 0 bases from V and 1 base from J, with 12 bases between. The CDR3 runs 16 residues. This CDR3 reads CASSQDRGLPNTEAFF. The CDR3 nucleotides read TGCGCCAGCAGCCAAGATCGGGGGTTACCGAACACTGAAGCTTTCTTT.

The chain joins TRBV7-9 to TRBJ2-7; 7 nucleotides line up with TRBD2. Germline trimming cut 5 bases from V and 5 bases from J; bases unmatched to any gene: 12. Germline values: CDR1 SEHNR, CDR2 FQNEAQ (reference sequence). The CDR3 has 15 amino acids. In nucleotides, the CDR3 is TGTGCCAGCAGCCTTGGGACTACCCTAAGCCACGAGCAGTACTTC. Translating gives CASSLGTTLSHEQYF. Full variable domain (remainder filled in from reference TRBV7-9 and TRBJ2-7): DTGVSQNPRHKITKRGQNVTFRCDPISEHNRLYWYRQTLGQGPEFLTYFQNEAQLEKSRLLSDRFSAERPKGSFSTLEIQRTEQGDSAMYLCASSLGTTLSHEQYFGPGTRLTVT.

A single count supports this clone. The chain employs TRBV27 and TRBJ2-2, with 7 bases matching TRBD2. The ends lost 4 bases at V and 5 bases at J; junction bases unmatched: 4. This CDR3 has 14 amino acids. The germline CDR1 and CDR2 sequences are MNHEY and SMNVEV (reference sequence). The CDR3 DNA reads TGTGCCAGCAGTTCCATGGGGGGGACCGGGGAGCTGTTTTTT. This gives the protein CASSSMGGTGELFF.

V and J are TRBV4-2 and TRBJ1-4, with D perhaps TRBD1 (5 bases). Germline CDR1 LGHNA, CDR2 YNFKEQ. This CDR3 is built from 17 residues. V was cut by 1 base and J by 0 bases, with 12 bases left in between. DNA of the CDR3: TGTGCCAGCAGCCAAGCGGAGGGGAGGGCAACTAATGAAAAACTGTTTTTT. Its protein is CASSQAEGRATNEKLFF.

This clone was recorded only once. The rearrangement uses TRBV5-1 and TRBJ2-5; 9 positions agree with TRBD2. V lost 4 bases to trimming and J lost 1 base; unmatched junction nucleotides: 14. Germline CDR1 and CDR2: SGHRS and YFSETQ. This CDR3 is built from 18 residues. CDR3 in DNA: TGCGCCAGCAGCCCCGCGGCCGCGGGGGGGTCTTTCCAAGAGACCCAGTACTTC. Its protein is CASSPAAAGGSFQETQYF.

This chain uses TRBV15 with TRBJ2-1; 9 bases map to TRBD2. Germline assignment: CDR1 LNHNV and CDR2 YYDKDF (reference sequence). The V segment lost 3 bases and the J segment 7 bases; nucleotides outside the gene matches: 13. CDR3 length: 17 amino acids. The CDR3 DNA follows: TGTGCCACCAGCAGGAGGGCGGGAGGGCCCGATAGGAATGAGCAGTTCTTC. The encoded protein is CATSRRAGGPDRNEQFF.

The rearrangement joins TRBV9 to TRBJ2-1; D remains ambiguous. Trimming shortened V by 0 bases and J by 4 bases, and 8 bases separated the two germline ends. The CDR3 spans 14 residues. Germline CDR1 is SGDLS and CDR2 is YYNGEE. CDR3 loop: CASSVDAIYNEQFF. CDR3 nucleotides: TGTGCCAGCAGCGTAGATGCAATATACAATGAGCAGTTCTTC. Combining the CDR3 with reference TRBV9 and TRBJ2-1 gives the whole variable domain DSGVTQTPKHLITATGQRVTLRCSPRSGDLSVYWYQQSLDQGLQFLIQYYNGEERAKGNILERFSAQQFPDLHSELNLSSLELGDSALYFCASSVDAIYNEQFFGPGTRLTVL.